This TCR beta chain was captured by sequencing in a study of T cell repertoires in aging, cancer and after chemotherapy. Study background: Six age groups, ranging from 30 or younger to 70 or older, included the donors. Study-wide results and caveats: Age-matched healthy donors had significantly more diverse, less clonal blood TCR repertoires than untreated cancer patients.

Multiplex touch-down PCR with TRB-A/B primers amplified rearranged V-D-J TRB sequences. TCRdb re-called the multiplex PCR reads with MiXCR, one entry per CDR3 protein. The data hold more than 7,000 distinct CDR3 sequences, with approximately 30% observed a single time. TCR beta rearrangements were amplified from peripheral blood genomic DNA. The CDR3 totals 14 residues. CDR1 and CDR2 (germline): SQVTM, ANQGSEA. Between the trimmed V and J ends, which lost 4 bases and 7 bases, there was a span of 17 bases. By share of the sample, this clonotype is medium-sized. The target antigen is unknown. Sequencing was performed on blood. The chain recombines TRBV29-1 with TRBJ1-5; D not resolved. This TCR was sampled from a human donor in good health. CDR3 in DNA: TGCAGCGTTGCACCGGACGGAGCGGGACAGCCCCAGCATTTT. Translation: CSVAPDGAGQPQHF.